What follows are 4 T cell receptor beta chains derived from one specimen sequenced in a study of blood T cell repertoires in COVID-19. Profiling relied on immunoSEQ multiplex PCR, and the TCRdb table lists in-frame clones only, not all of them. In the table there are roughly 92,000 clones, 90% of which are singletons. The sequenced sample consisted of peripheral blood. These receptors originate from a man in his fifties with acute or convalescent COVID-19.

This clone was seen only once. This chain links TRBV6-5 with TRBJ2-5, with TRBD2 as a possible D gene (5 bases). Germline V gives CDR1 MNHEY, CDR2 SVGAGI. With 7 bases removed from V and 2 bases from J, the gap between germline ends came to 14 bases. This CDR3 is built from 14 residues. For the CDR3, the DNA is TGTGCCAGCAAAAACGGACTGGTGCAAGAGACCCAGTACTTC. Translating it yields CASKNGLVQETQYF.

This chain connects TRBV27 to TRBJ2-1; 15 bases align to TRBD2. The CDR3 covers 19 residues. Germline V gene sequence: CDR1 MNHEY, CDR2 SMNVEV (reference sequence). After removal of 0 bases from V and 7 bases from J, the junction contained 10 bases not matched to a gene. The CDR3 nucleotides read TGTGCCAGCAGTTTATCTGGGCAGGCGGGACTAGCGGGAGGTAATGAGCAGTTCTTC. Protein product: CASSLSGQAGLAGGNEQFF.

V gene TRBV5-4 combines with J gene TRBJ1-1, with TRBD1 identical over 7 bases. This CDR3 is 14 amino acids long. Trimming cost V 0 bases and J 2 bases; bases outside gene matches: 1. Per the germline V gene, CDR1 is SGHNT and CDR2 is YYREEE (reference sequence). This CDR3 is CASSLDRGNTEAFF. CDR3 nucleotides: TGTGCCAGCAGCTTGGACAGGGGCAACACTGAAGCTTTCTTT.

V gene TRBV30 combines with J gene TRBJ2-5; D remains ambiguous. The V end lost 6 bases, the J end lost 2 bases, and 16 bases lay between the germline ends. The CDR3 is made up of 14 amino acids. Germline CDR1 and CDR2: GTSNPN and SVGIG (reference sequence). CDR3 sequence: CACSGSTWQETQYF. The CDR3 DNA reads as TGTGCCTGCTCAGGCAGTACTTGGCAAGAGACCCAGTACTTC.